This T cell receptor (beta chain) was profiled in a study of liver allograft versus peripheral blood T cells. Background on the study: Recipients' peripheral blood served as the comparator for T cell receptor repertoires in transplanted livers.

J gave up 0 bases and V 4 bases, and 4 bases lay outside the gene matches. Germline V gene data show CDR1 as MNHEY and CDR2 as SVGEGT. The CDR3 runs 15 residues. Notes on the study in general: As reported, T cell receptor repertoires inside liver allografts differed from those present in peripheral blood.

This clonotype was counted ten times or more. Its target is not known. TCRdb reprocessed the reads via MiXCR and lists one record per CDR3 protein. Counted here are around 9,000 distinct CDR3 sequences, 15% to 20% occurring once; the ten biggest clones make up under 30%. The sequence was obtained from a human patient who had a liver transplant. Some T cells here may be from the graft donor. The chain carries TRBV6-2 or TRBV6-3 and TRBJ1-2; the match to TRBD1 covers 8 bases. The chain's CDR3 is CASSWTGNPNYGYTF. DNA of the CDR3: TGTGCCAGCAGTTGGACAGGGAACCCTAACTATGGCTACACCTTC.